This T cell receptor (beta chain) was sequenced in a study of breast tumors, draining lymph nodes, adjacent tissues. Notes on the study in general: Compared with lymph nodes, tumors were less diverse; compared with nontumor tissue, more. Tumor and nontumor repertoires were significantly more similar in luminal-like than in basal-like breast cancer. That most tumor T cells come from lymph nodes remained unproven. The data were judged consistent with most tumor T cells coming from lymph node and expanding in tumor.

Note on this clonotype: Its matching antigen is unknown.

One entry per CDR3 protein results from TCRdb running MiXCR on the multiplex PCR reads. Of over 10,000 distinct CDR3 sequences detected, about 70% appear once; the ten largest clones hold about 45%. The source is a female donor with breast cancer. Some clones in this sample may be carry-over from other donors' samples. What was sequenced was tumor-adjacent breast tissue.

The CDR3 reads CASSDQGGEPQETQYF. The CDR3 DNA reads TGTGCCAGCAGTGATCAGGGGGGAGAGCCCCAAGAGACCCAGTACTTC. V is TRBV25-1 and J is TRBJ2-5, with D tentatively TRBD1 (7 bases). The germline V gene has CDR1 MGHDK and CDR2 SYGVNS. The CDR3 is made up of 16 amino acids. Trimming shortened V by 3 bases and J by 1 base, and 15 bases separated the two germline ends.